This TCR beta chain was observed in a study of cytomegalovirus exposure and HLA in healthy donors. This CDR3 spans 15 amino acids. Per the germline V gene, CDR1 is SGHDT and CDR2 is YYEEEE. V lost 4 bases and J lost 1, with 12 bases in between. Of note for this clone: Its target is unknown.

60 Vbeta and 13 Jbeta primers were used in PCR. Clones were read by immunoSEQ multiplex PCR, and TCRdb kept only the in-frame ones, dropping some. The table records 150,000 or so clones, approximately 80% of them present only once. Overall study results and limits: Some V segments (TRBV6-2 and TRBV6-3 among them) were excluded as indistinguishable. Near-uniform donor sequencing depth was presumed by presence/absence analyses.

The sequencing sample was made of PBMCs. The gene calls are TRBV5-6 and TRBJ1-3; D ambiguous. This TCR came from a man in his forties or fifties in good health and CMV-seropositive. The CDR3 spells CASSPGLGSGNTIYF. As DNA, the CDR3 is TGTGCCAGCAGCCCGGGGTTAGGGTCTGGAAACACCATATATTTT.